This T cell receptor beta chain stems from a study of Ad26.COV2.S vaccination and SARS-CoV-2 variants. Study-wide points: Whether participants received vaccine or placebo, their non-spike TCR breadth was similar. Spike-specific TCR breadth ran higher among vaccine recipients than placebo recipients.

Sequenced by immunoSEQ multiplex PCR; TCRdb stores in-frame clones only, minus some. Of some 240,000 clones listed, approximately 90% are singletons. The sample's treatment: roughly 18 received Ad26.COV2.S at low or high dose, single or two shots; 5 received placebo; per-sample allocation not given. The samples date from day 63 after the first vaccine or placebo injection. It was Wuhan-strain SARS-CoV-2 spike that the Ad26 vaccine vector expressed. Of note for this clone: Its antigen is not known.

V dropped 7 bases and J dropped 5; count of bases not matched to a gene: 7. The CDR3 has 14 amino acids. Germline CDR1 MNHEY, CDR2 SVGAGI. The sample was peripheral blood, taken in a trial of Ad26.COV2.S vaccine versus placebo. The chain recombines TRBV6-5 with TRBJ1-1, with 10 bases identical to TRBD1. This sequence originates from a person between 18 and 60 years old who received the Ad26.COV2.S COVID-19 vaccine or a placebo. The CDR3 here is CASTWTGGSTEAFF. The DNA for the CDR3 is TGTGCCAGCACTTGGACAGGGGGGAGTACTGAAGCTTTCTTT.